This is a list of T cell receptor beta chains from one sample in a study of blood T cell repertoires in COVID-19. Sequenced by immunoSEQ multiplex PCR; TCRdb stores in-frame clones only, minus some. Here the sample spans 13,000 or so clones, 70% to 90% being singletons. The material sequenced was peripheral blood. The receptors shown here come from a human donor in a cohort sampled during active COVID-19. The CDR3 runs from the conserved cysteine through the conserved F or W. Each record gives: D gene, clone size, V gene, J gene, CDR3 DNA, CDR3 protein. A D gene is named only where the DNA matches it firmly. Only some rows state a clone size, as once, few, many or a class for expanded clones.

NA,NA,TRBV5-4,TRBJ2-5,TGTGCCAGCAGCTTGGCCTTGGGGCGCGAGACCCAGTACTTC,CASSLALGRETQYF
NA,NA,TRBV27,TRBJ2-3,TGTGCCAGCAGTCTCGATCAGGATGGTTTAGATACGCAGTATTTT,CASSLDQDGLDTQYF
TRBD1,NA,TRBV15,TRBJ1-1,TGTGCCACCAGCAGAGGCAGACAGGGATGGAGTGAAGCTTTCTTT,CATSRGRQGWSEAFF
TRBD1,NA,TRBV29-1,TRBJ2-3,TGCAGCGTTGTAAACCCTAGGACAGGGGCAGAGACAGATACGCAGTATTTT,CSVVNPRTGAETDTQYF
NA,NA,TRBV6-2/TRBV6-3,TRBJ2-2,TGTGCCAGCAGTTATGGCGGGCAACTAAGGACCGGGGAGCTGTTTTTT,CASSYGGQLRTGELFF
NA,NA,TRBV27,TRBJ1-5,TGTGCCAGCAGTTCCCTTGGCCTTAGCAATCAGCCCCAGCATTTT,CASSSLGLSNQPQHF
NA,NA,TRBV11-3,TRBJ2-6,TGTGCCAGCAGCCCAACAGCTGGGGCCAACGTCCTGACTTTC,CASSPTAGANVLTF
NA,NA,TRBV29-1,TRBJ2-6,TGCAGCGTTGCACGGGGCTCTGGGGCCAACGTCCTGACTTTC,CSVARGSGANVLTF
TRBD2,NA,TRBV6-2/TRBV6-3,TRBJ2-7,TGTGCCAGCAGTGTCTACCCCTCGGGACTAGCGGGGGGATATATAACTTTCGAGCAGTACTTC,CASSVYPSGLAGGYITFEQYF
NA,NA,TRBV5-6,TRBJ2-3,TGTGCCAGCAGCTCGCTCGGAGGCGGAGGCACAGATACGCAGTATTTT,CASSSLGGGGTDTQYF
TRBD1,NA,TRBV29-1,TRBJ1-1,TGCAGCGTTCAACAGGGGGAAGCTTTCTTT,CSVQQGEAFF
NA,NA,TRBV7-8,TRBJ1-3,TGTGCCAGCAGCTCAACTGGAAACACCATATATTTT,CASSSTGNTIYF
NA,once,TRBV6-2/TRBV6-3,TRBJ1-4,TGTGCCAGCAGTTCCCTCTGGGGGGTCCGAAATGAAAAACTGTTTTTT,CASSSLWGVRNEKLFF
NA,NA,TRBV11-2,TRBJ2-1,TGTGCCAGCAGCCGCAGTAATTTCCTCATCAATGAGCAGTTCTTC,CASSRSNFLINEQFF
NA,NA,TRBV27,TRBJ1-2,TGTGCCAGCAGTCCTCGAGGGCGAATTAACTATGGCTACACCTTC,CASSPRGRINYGYTF
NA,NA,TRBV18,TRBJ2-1,TGTGCCAGCTCACCACTTGACCGGAGCTCCTACAATGAGCAGTTCTTC,CASSPLDRSSYNEQFF
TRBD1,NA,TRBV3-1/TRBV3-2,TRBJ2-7,TGTGCCAGCAGCCAAGATGGGGACAGGGGAATCGACGAGCAGTACTTC,CASSQDGDRGIDEQYF
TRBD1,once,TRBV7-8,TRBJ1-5,TGTGCCAGCAGCTTAGGGGGACAGGGGGCACGGCAGCCCCAGCATTTT,CASSLGGQGARQPQHF
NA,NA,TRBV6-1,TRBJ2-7,TGTGCCAGCAGTGAGGGCGGGTCCTACGAGCAGTACTTC,CASSEGGSYEQYF
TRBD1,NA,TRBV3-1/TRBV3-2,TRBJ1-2,TGTGCCAGCAGCTACGACAGGGGAAGTGGCTACACCTTC,CASSYDRGSGYTF
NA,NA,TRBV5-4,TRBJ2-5,TGTGCCAGCAGCAACAATCGGGGGTGGCAAGAGACCCAGTACTTC,CASSNNRGWQETQYF
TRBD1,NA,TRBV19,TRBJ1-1,TGTGCCAGTAGGGGACAGGGGGAGGGAACTGAAGCTTTCTTT,CASRGQGEGTEAFF
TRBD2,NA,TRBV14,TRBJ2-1,TGTGCCAGCAGCCAAGAAATAGCGGGAAAGTCCTACAATGAGCAGTTCTTC,CASSQEIAGKSYNEQFF
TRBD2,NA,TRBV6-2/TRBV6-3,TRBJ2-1,TGTGCCAGCAGTTACGGCGGGGGGGCTGGTGAGCAGTTCTTC,CASSYGGGAGEQFF
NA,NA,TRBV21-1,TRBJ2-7,TGTGCCAGCGTCCACCGGGACAGAAATTTCTACGAGCAGTACTTC,CASVHRDRNFYEQYF
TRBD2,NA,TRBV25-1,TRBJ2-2,TGTGCCAGCAGTGCCAGGCTTCGACTAGCGGGGAACACCGGGGAGCTGTTTTTT,CASSARLRLAGNTGELFF
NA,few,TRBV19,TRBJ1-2,TGTGCCAGTAGTATAGATCTAGGCACCCGAGAGGGTGGCTACACCTTC,CASSIDLGTREGGYTF
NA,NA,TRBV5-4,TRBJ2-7,TGTGCCAGCAGCTTGGGTAGCGGATACGAGCAGTACTTC,CASSLGSGYEQYF
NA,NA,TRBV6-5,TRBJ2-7,TGTGCCAGCAGAACTTCCGGGGTACCCTACGAGCAGTACTTC,CASRTSGVPYEQYF